This T cell receptor (beta chain) was documented in a study of memory CD4+ T cells and cytomegalovirus serostatus. The sort gate was single viable CD3+CD4+CD8-CD45RO+ cells for memory CD4+ T cells. Clones were read by immunoSEQ multiplex PCR, and TCRdb kept only the in-frame ones, dropping some. The table records tens of thousands of clones, 76% of them present only once. V lost 6 bases to trimming and J lost 3 bases; unmatched junction nucleotides: 4. The CDR3 extends over 15 amino acids. CDR1 and CDR2 (germline): LNHDA, SQIVND (reference sequence). The chain carries TRBV19 and TRBJ1-6; TRBD1 matches 8 bases. The receptor comes from an adult in good health and CMV-seronegative. Material: memory CD4+ T cells from blood. In DNA, the CDR3 is TGTGCCAGTAGGATCGGACAGGGCTATAATTCACCCCTCCACTTT. Its translation: CASRIGQGYNSPLHF.